This TCR beta chain was profiled in a study of molecular identifiers for immune sequencing clone quantification. TCRdb recomputed calls from the PCR reads with MiXCR, one row per CDR3 protein. The data contain approximately 680,000 distinct CDR3 sequences, 25% of them seen just once; the ten biggest clones take up about 0.84%. Trimming took 0 bases from V and 1 from J, leaving 1 base between them. The CDR3 covers 11 residues. From germline, CDR1 is DFQATT and CDR2 SNEGSKA (reference sequence). Sorting isolated naive CD8 T cells as CD8+CD4-CCR7+CD45RA+ events. This clonotype was counted many times. The TCR comes from a human donor in good health. Some libraries in this study had Jurkat cell RNA spiked in. The V and J genes are TRBV20-1 and TRBJ2-7; D unresolved. The sample consisted of naive CD8+ T cells from blood, with Jurkat cell RNA spiked in. Subset described: FACS-sorted CD8+CD4-CCR7+CD45RA+ naive T cells. The CDR3 protein is CSARESYEQYF. In DNA form, the CDR3 reads TGCAGTGCTAGAGAGTCCTACGAGCAGTACTTC.